This T cell receptor (beta chain) was recovered during a study of shared clonotypes between healthy human individuals. For the study at large: CD8 memory received one plate per donor, CD8 naive two, CD4 memory three and CD4 naive three.

Trimming took off 4 bases at V and 4 bases at J, with 14 bases between the two ends. The CDR3 is made up of 14 amino acids. The germline V gene has CDR1 SGHRS and CDR2 YFSETQ. Division of CD4+ cells produced a CD45RA+ naive subset and a CD45RA-negative memory subset. The study's findings and limits: A small donor pool kept down the genetic and exposure-history diversity that was represented. Clonotypes that were shared across a handful of donors made up roughly 5% of naive CD4 clonotypes.

This clone was seen a single time. Its cognate antigen is unknown. The method was immunoSEQ multiplex PCR; TCRdb's version includes in-frame clones alone and lacks a portion of them. The data show roughly 2.2 million clones, more than 80% seen once. The chain combines TRBV5-1 with TRBJ2-5; possible D gene TRBD1, 6 bases. This TCR came from a man between 18 and 35 years old in good health. Some clones in this sample may be carry-over from other donors' samples. Sequenced sample: naive CD4+ T cells from PBMCs. Described subset: CD45RA+ positively selected. The CDR3 protein is CASSEQGGPETQYF. CDR3 nucleotides: TGCGCCAGCAGCGAACAGGGTGGTCCAGAGACCCAGTACTTC.